Listed below are T cell receptor beta chains from one sample, sequenced in a study of human T cells and chemical hapten exposure. Via MiXCR, TCRdb re-called the RACE reads, giving one row per CDR3 protein. The sample has 70,000 to 80,000 distinct CDR3 sequences, around a third seen once. Sample: whole blood, taken in connection with sensitization to the hapten diphenylcyclopropenone (DPC). All receptors derive from a man aged 35-49 years with alopecia areata. Some clones in this sample may be carry-over from other donors' samples. Each CDR3 is given with its conserved first and last residue. The order of the fields is clone size, J gene, D gene, V gene, CDR3 protein, CDR3 DNA. A D gene is named only where the DNA matches it firmly. Where a row states a size, it is once, few, many or the class of an expanded clone; other rows omit it.

clone size: few
J gene: TRBJ2-1
D gene: NA
V gene: TRBV9
CDR3 protein: CASSVTGSSYNEQFF
CDR3 DNA: TGTGCCAGCAGCGTAACCGGGAGCTCCTACAATGAGCAGTTCTTC

clone size: NA
J gene: TRBJ2-3
D gene: NA
V gene: TRBV9
CDR3 protein: CASSVGSDTQYF
CDR3 DNA: TGTGCCAGCAGCGTAGGTTCGGATACGCAGTATTTT

clone size: NA
J gene: TRBJ1-2
D gene: TRBD1
V gene: TRBV12-3/TRBV12-4
CDR3 protein: CASSLGTGGLYGYTF
CDR3 DNA: TGTGCCAGCAGTCTAGGGACAGGGGGCCTCTATGGCTACACCTTC

clone size: NA
J gene: TRBJ2-5
D gene: NA
V gene: TRBV28
CDR3 protein: CASRDRQQETQYF
CDR3 DNA: TGTGCCAGCCGGGACCGCCAACAAGAGACCCAGTACTTC

clone size: few
J gene: TRBJ2-6
D gene: NA
V gene: TRBV27
CDR3 protein: CASSPWGSGANVLTF
CDR3 DNA: TGTGCCAGCAGTCCCTGGGGCTCTGGGGCCAACGTCCTGACTTTC

clone size: few
J gene: TRBJ2-1
D gene: NA
V gene: TRBV11-2
CDR3 protein: CASSLEGGARFYNEQFF
CDR3 DNA: TGTGCCAGCAGCTTAGAAGGAGGCGCACGGTTCTACAATGAGCAGTTCTTC

clone size: NA
J gene: TRBJ1-3
D gene: NA
V gene: TRBV20-1
CDR3 protein: CSARTGSPSGNTIYF
CDR3 DNA: TGCAGTGCTAGAACAGGTTCCCCCTCTGGAAACACCATATATTTT

clone size: few
J gene: TRBJ2-3
D gene: NA
V gene: TRBV7-9
CDR3 protein: CASSLAGPGRTDTQYF
CDR3 DNA: TGTGCCAGCAGCTTGGCGGGCCCCGGCAGGACAGATACGCAGTATTTT

clone size: few
J gene: TRBJ2-1
D gene: NA
V gene: TRBV7-6
CDR3 protein: CASSPRKGGSYNEQFF
CDR3 DNA: TGTGCCAGCAGCCCTCGAAAGGGCGGTTCCTACAATGAGCAGTTCTTC

clone size: NA
J gene: TRBJ2-7
D gene: TRBD1
V gene: TRBV13
CDR3 protein: CASSTRTGGYYEQYF
CDR3 DNA: TGTGCCAGCAGCACCCGGACAGGGGGGTACTACGAGCAGTACTTC

clone size: few
J gene: TRBJ1-1
D gene: NA
V gene: TRBV12-3/TRBV12-4
CDR3 protein: CASSEDRNTEAFF
CDR3 DNA: TGTGCCAGCAGTGAAGACAGGAACACTGAAGCTTTCTTT

clone size: NA
J gene: TRBJ1-5
D gene: TRBD1
V gene: TRBV2
CDR3 protein: CASSDGTGNQPQHF
CDR3 DNA: TGTGCCAGCAGTGATGGGACAGGGAATCAGCCCCAGCATTTT

clone size: NA
J gene: TRBJ2-1
D gene: NA
V gene: TRBV3-1
CDR3 protein: CASSQDLREAEPFF
CDR3 DNA: TGTGCCAGCAGCCAAGATTTGAGGGAGGCCGAACCGTTCTTC

clone size: NA
J gene: TRBJ2-5
D gene: TRBD1
V gene: TRBV6-5
CDR3 protein: CASSYLLGQGIQETQYF
CDR3 DNA: TGTGCCAGCAGTTACCTCCTTGGACAGGGGATACAAGAGACCCAGTACTTC

clone size: few
J gene: TRBJ1-2
D gene: NA
V gene: TRBV21-1
CDR3 protein: CASSHRGLSNYGYTF
CDR3 DNA: TGTGCCAGCAGCCACAGGGGTCTATCTAACTATGGCTACACCTTC

clone size: few
J gene: TRBJ2-2
D gene: NA
V gene: TRBV6-5
CDR3 protein: CASSYGPIEGELFF
CDR3 DNA: TGTGCCAGCAGTTACGGGCCAATTGAAGGGGAGCTGTTTTTT

clone size: NA
J gene: TRBJ1-5
D gene: NA
V gene: TRBV28
CDR3 protein: CASKARFSYQPQHF
CDR3 DNA: TGTGCCAGTAAAGCACGGTTTTCTTATCAGCCCCAGCATTTT

clone size: few
J gene: TRBJ2-3
D gene: NA
V gene: TRBV20-1
CDR3 protein: CSASGEDTQYF
CDR3 DNA: TGCAGTGCTAGTGGGGAAGATACGCAGTATTTT

clone size: few
J gene: TRBJ2-3
D gene: NA
V gene: TRBV7-9
CDR3 protein: CASSLADTDTQYF
CDR3 DNA: TGTGCCAGCAGCTTAGCTGACACAGATACGCAGTATTTT

clone size: few
J gene: TRBJ2-7
D gene: TRBD2
V gene: TRBV7-2
CDR3 protein: CASSSGTSGTYEQYF
CDR3 DNA: TGTGCCAGCAGCTCTGGGACTAGCGGTACCTACGAGCAGTACTTC

clone size: NA
J gene: TRBJ1-1
D gene: NA
V gene: TRBV30
CDR3 protein: CAWMLNTNTEAFF
CDR3 DNA: TGTGCCTGGATGTTAAACACGAACACTGAAGCTTTCTTT

clone size: NA
J gene: TRBJ1-1
D gene: NA
V gene: TRBV5-1
CDR3 protein: CASSLGGGMGNTEAFF
CDR3 DNA: TGCGCCAGCAGCTTGGGAGGGGGTATGGGAAACACTGAAGCTTTCTTT

clone size: NA
J gene: TRBJ2-2
D gene: NA
V gene: TRBV14
CDR3 protein: CASSHEPGPPITGELFF
CDR3 DNA: TGTGCCAGCAGCCACGAACCGGGACCGCCAATCACCGGGGAGCTGTTTTTT

clone size: NA
J gene: TRBJ2-7
D gene: TRBD1
V gene: TRBV7-6
CDR3 protein: CASSTLPGQGSNLYEQYF
CDR3 DNA: TGTGCCAGCAGCACTCTCCCAGGACAGGGAAGTAATCTCTACGAGCAGTACTTC

clone size: NA
J gene: TRBJ1-1
D gene: TRBD1
V gene: TRBV7-9
CDR3 protein: CASSQDRGHFEAFF
CDR3 DNA: TGTGCCAGCAGCCAGGACAGGGGGCATTTTGAAGCTTTCTTT

clone size: NA
J gene: TRBJ1-5
D gene: NA
V gene: TRBV9
CDR3 protein: CASSVGQVNQPQHF
CDR3 DNA: TGTGCCAGCAGCGTAGGACAAGTCAATCAGCCCCAGCATTTT

clone size: NA
J gene: TRBJ2-1
D gene: NA
V gene: TRBV6-2/TRBV6-3
CDR3 protein: CASSYFRVKDNEQFF
CDR3 DNA: TGTGCCAGCAGTTATTTCAGGGTAAAGGACAATGAGCAGTTCTTC

clone size: few
J gene: TRBJ2-7
D gene: TRBD2
V gene: TRBV29-1
CDR3 protein: CSVEGLAGNEQYF
CDR3 DNA: TGCAGCGTTGAAGGACTAGCGGGAAACGAGCAGTACTTC

clone size: NA
J gene: TRBJ1-3
D gene: NA
V gene: TRBV5-1
CDR3 protein: CASSLDGAGNTIYF
CDR3 DNA: TGCGCCAGCAGCTTGGATGGGGCTGGAAACACCATATATTTT

clone size: NA
J gene: TRBJ2-2
D gene: NA
V gene: TRBV7-9
CDR3 protein: CASSSFDSLGDTGELFF
CDR3 DNA: TGTGCCAGCAGTTCCTTCGACTCCCTGGGAGACACCGGGGAGCTGTTTTTT

clone size: NA
J gene: TRBJ1-4
D gene: NA
V gene: TRBV28
CDR3 protein: CASSLYRPATNEKLFF
CDR3 DNA: TGTGCCAGCAGTTTATACAGGCCAGCAACTAATGAAAAACTGTTTTTT

clone size: NA
J gene: TRBJ2-1
D gene: NA
V gene: TRBV20-1
CDR3 protein: CSATGPRNEQFF
CDR3 DNA: TGCAGTGCTACGGGCCCTCGGAATGAGCAGTTCTTC

clone size: once
J gene: TRBJ2-1
D gene: TRBD1
V gene: TRBV27
CDR3 protein: CASSEGQGLYEQFF
CDR3 DNA: TGTGCCAGCAGTGAGGGACAGGGGCTCTATGAGCAGTTCTTC

clone size: few
J gene: TRBJ1-3
D gene: TRBD1
V gene: TRBV6-6
CDR3 protein: CASTPGQGRNTIYF
CDR3 DNA: TGTGCCAGCACCCCGGGACAGGGGAGAAACACCATATATTTT

clone size: NA
J gene: TRBJ1-1
D gene: NA
V gene: TRBV12-3/TRBV12-4
CDR3 protein: CASSGAHRVEAFF
CDR3 DNA: TGTGCCAGCAGTGGGGCACATCGAGTTGAAGCTTTCTTT

clone size: many
J gene: TRBJ2-1
D gene: TRBD2
V gene: TRBV7-9
CDR3 protein: CASSPGLAGGRHEQFF
CDR3 DNA: TGTGCCAGCAGCCCCGGACTAGCGGGAGGGAGGCATGAGCAGTTCTTC

clone size: NA
J gene: TRBJ2-3
D gene: NA
V gene: TRBV28
CDR3 protein: CASSLLQRSTDTQYF
CDR3 DNA: TGTGCCAGCAGTTTACTTCAGCGAAGCACAGATACGCAGTATTTT

clone size: NA
J gene: TRBJ2-3
D gene: TRBD1
V gene: TRBV7-2
CDR3 protein: CASSLDRGFTDTQYF
CDR3 DNA: TGTGCCAGCAGCCTAGACAGGGGGTTCACAGATACGCAGTATTTT

clone size: NA
J gene: TRBJ2-1
D gene: TRBD2
V gene: TRBV6-5
CDR3 protein: CASSSTLRAGGYNEQFF
CDR3 DNA: TGTGCCAGCAGCTCCACCTTGAGAGCGGGAGGGTACAATGAGCAGTTCTTC

clone size: NA
J gene: TRBJ1-1
D gene: NA
V gene: TRBV18
CDR3 protein: CASSPGGGVRNTEAFF
CDR3 DNA: TGTGCCAGCTCACCCGGTGGGGGCGTGAGGAACACTGAAGCTTTCTTT

clone size: NA
J gene: TRBJ1-4
D gene: TRBD1
V gene: TRBV9
CDR3 protein: CASSVAGGKLFF
CDR3 DNA: TGTGCCAGCAGCGTAGCAGGGGGAAAACTGTTTTTT

clone size: few
J gene: TRBJ2-3
D gene: NA
V gene: TRBV12-3/TRBV12-4
CDR3 protein: CASTLRQARTDTQYF
CDR3 DNA: TGTGCCAGCACTCTCCGACAGGCCCGCACAGATACGCAGTATTTT

clone size: NA
J gene: TRBJ2-1
D gene: TRBD1
V gene: TRBV5-4
CDR3 protein: CASSPGDRVRGEQFF
CDR3 DNA: TGTGCCAGCAGCCCCGGGGACAGGGTCCGTGGTGAGCAGTTCTTC

clone size: NA
J gene: TRBJ2-2
D gene: NA
V gene: TRBV4-1
CDR3 protein: CASGGRTNTGELFF
CDR3 DNA: TGCGCCAGCGGAGGACGGACGAACACCGGGGAGCTGTTTTTT

clone size: NA
J gene: TRBJ2-1
D gene: TRBD2
V gene: TRBV12-3/TRBV12-4
CDR3 protein: CASTLRSGNYLNEQFF
CDR3 DNA: TGTGCCAGCACCTTACGAAGCGGGAACTACTTGAATGAGCAGTTCTTC

clone size: few
J gene: TRBJ2-2
D gene: TRBD2
V gene: TRBV2
CDR3 protein: CASSVAGGSAGELFF
CDR3 DNA: TGTGCCAGCAGTGTGGCGGGAGGGTCGGCCGGGGAGCTGTTTTTT

clone size: NA
J gene: TRBJ2-5
D gene: NA
V gene: TRBV2
CDR3 protein: CASSVDAQETQYF
CDR3 DNA: TGTGCCAGCAGTGTGGACGCACAAGAGACCCAGTACTTC

clone size: NA
J gene: TRBJ1-1
D gene: TRBD1
V gene: TRBV12-3/TRBV12-4
CDR3 protein: CASSPLGGRVNTEAFF
CDR3 DNA: TGTGCCAGCAGTCCCTTAGGGGGCAGGGTGAACACTGAAGCTTTCTTT

clone size: NA
J gene: TRBJ2-1
D gene: NA
V gene: TRBV19
CDR3 protein: CASSIHLVRTRGTEQFF
CDR3 DNA: TGTGCCAGTAGTATACACCTTGTGAGAACTCGGGGAACTGAGCAGTTCTTC

clone size: NA
J gene: TRBJ2-5
D gene: TRBD1
V gene: TRBV10-3
CDR3 protein: CAISARDRGQETQYF
CDR3 DNA: TGTGCCATCAGTGCCCGGGACAGGGGCCAAGAGACCCAGTACTTC

clone size: NA
J gene: TRBJ1-4
D gene: TRBD1
V gene: TRBV7-9
CDR3 protein: CASSLAQDRDDEKLFF
CDR3 DNA: TGTGCCAGCAGCTTAGCGCAGGACAGGGATGATGAAAAACTGTTTTTT

clone size: few
J gene: TRBJ2-3
D gene: NA
V gene: TRBV6-5
CDR3 protein: CASSYTTTGVIDTQYF
CDR3 DNA: TGTGCCAGCAGTTACACGACGACGGGAGTGATAGATACGCAGTATTTT

clone size: NA
J gene: TRBJ2-5
D gene: NA
V gene: TRBV28
CDR3 protein: CASGTRRGGTQYF
CDR3 DNA: TGTGCCAGCGGTACTAGGCGGGGTGGGACCCAGTACTTC

clone size: NA
J gene: TRBJ1-6
D gene: NA
V gene: TRBV27
CDR3 protein: CASSYRLSSLSSYNSPLHF
CDR3 DNA: TGTGCCAGCAGTTACCGTCTGAGCTCTCTTAGCTCCTATAATTCACCCCTCCACTTT

clone size: NA
J gene: TRBJ2-7
D gene: TRBD1
V gene: TRBV2
CDR3 protein: CASSLRQGPYF
CDR3 DNA: TGTGCCAGCAGTCTACGACAGGGCCCGTACTTC

clone size: few
J gene: TRBJ1-1
D gene: NA
V gene: TRBV6-6
CDR3 protein: CASSYYETEAFF
CDR3 DNA: TGTGCCAGCAGTTACTACGAAACTGAAGCTTTCTTT